The entry below describes one TCR beta chain. Authors' processing steps: The assay estimated nucleated cells by amplifying reference gene primers. Here immunoSEQ multiplex PCR was the method, and the copy in TCRdb shows in-frame clones only, minus some. V and J calls and clone size are given by that table; D and trimming were obtained from the DNA. This table has a few hundred thousand clones, 85% appearing once. The sample is drawn from a study of blood T cell repertoires in COVID-19. Across the whole study: Sites in the United States, Italy and Spain provided acute and convalescent COVID-19 samples. The analysed material was cDNA or gDNA that came from T cells, B-cell-depleted T cells, or PBMCs.

The sequence was collected from a woman aged 45-60 years with active or convalescent COVID-19. Sequencing input: peripheral blood.

The CDR3 region is CAWRGLGYGSPLHF. The DNA of the CDR3 is TGTGCCTGGCGGGGTTTAGGGTATGGATCACCCCTCCACTTT. The chain recombines TRBV30 with TRBJ1-6; D not certain. The V and J ends lost 5 bases and 10 bases respectively, with 18 bases between them. CDR1 and CDR2 (germline): GTSNPN, SVGIG (reference sequence). The CDR3 spans 14 residues.